These 27 T cell receptor beta chains were all obtained from the same sample, sequenced in a study of blood T cell repertoires in COVID-19. Here immunoSEQ multiplex PCR was the method, and the copy in TCRdb shows in-frame clones only, minus some. The sample lists a few hundred thousand clones, roughly 84% occurring once. The sample comprised peripheral blood. These TCRs come from a man aged 40-55 years who had recovered from COVID-19.

The genes are TRBV11-2 and TRBJ2-7; 8 nucleotides match TRBD1. CDR3 length equals 14 residues. Looked up from germline, CDR1 is SGHAT and CDR2 is FQNNGV. The ends lost 5 bases at V and 6 bases at J; junction bases unmatched: 9. The CDR3 sequence is CASSTNTDRGEQYF. In DNA, the CDR3 is TGTGCCAGCAGCACTAATACCGACAGGGGCGAGCAGTACTTC.

CDR3 protein: CATSDAARRRGYTEAFF. The CDR3 DNA is TGTGCCACCAGTGACGCCGCTAGACGCCGTGGGTATACTGAAGCTTTCTTT. The J gene is TRBJ1-1, the V gene TRBV24-1; D is undetermined. Trimming cost V 4 bases and J 5 bases, with 22 bases left between them. CDR1 and CDR2 (germline): KGHDR, SFDVKD. CDR3 length: 17 amino acids.

The chain joins TRBV7-2 to TRBJ2-5; 7 nucleotides agree with TRBD2. Losses at the gene ends were 6 bases for V and 4 bases for J; bases not matched to a gene: 5. The germline CDR1 and CDR2 sequences are SGHTA and FQGNSA. CDR3 length: 13 residues. The CDR3 DNA follows: TGTGCCAGCAGTTCAAGGGAGGGAGAGACCCAGTACTTC. Translation: CASSSREGETQYF. Full variable domain (outside the CDR3, taken from reference TRBV7-2 and TRBJ2-5): GAGVSQSPSNKVTEKGKDVELRCDPISGHTALYWYRQSLGQGLEFLIYFQGNSAPDKSGLPSDRFSAERTGGSVSTLTIQRTQQEDSAVYLCASSSREGETQYFGPGTRLLVL.

The DNA for the CDR3 is TGTGCCAGCAGCCGCCAGGGGTTCTATGGCTACACCTTC. Its protein product is CASSRQGFYGYTF. The J gene is TRBJ1-2, the V gene TRBV5-6; tentative D call: TRBD1 (6 bases). V was clipped by 4 bases and J by 4 bases, with 11 bases between them. Per the germline V gene, CDR1 is SGHDT and CDR2 is YYEEEE. The CDR3 consists of 13 residues.

This clone was picked up one time. The chain couples TRBV5-1 to TRBJ2-5; 7 nucleotides match TRBD1. The CDR3 is made up of 14 amino acids. Per germline, CDR1 SGHRS and CDR2 YFSETQ. The V segment lost 5 bases and the J segment 1 base; nucleotides outside the gene matches: 5. The CDR3 nucleotides are TGCGCCAGCAGGACCGGACAGGTCCAAGAGACCCAGTACTTC. This codes for CASRTGQVQETQYF.

The V gene is TRBV5-1, the J gene TRBJ2-7; 12 positions match TRBD2. The germline V gene has CDR1 SGHRS and CDR2 YFSETQ. With 0 bases clipped from V and 6 bases from J, the junction kept 4 bases outside the gene matches. This CDR3 is built from 15 residues. CDR3 sequence: CASSLVTSGRSEQYF. CDR3 sequence (DNA): TGCGCCAGCAGCTTGGTCACTAGCGGGAGGTCCGAGCAGTACTTC.

The genes are TRBV27 and TRBJ2-5; a weak D match, TRBD2 (6 bases). V gave up 1 base and J gave up 4 bases, with 13 bases separating them. The CDR3 totals 15 residues. The germline V gene has CDR1 MNHEY and CDR2 SMNVEV (reference sequence). The CDR3 region has the DNA TGTGCCAGCAGTTTATGGCGGGGAGCCCCAGAGACCCAGTACTTC. It encodes CASSLWRGAPETQYF.

The chain recombines TRBV11-2 with TRBJ1-2, with 10 bases identical to TRBD1. Losses at the gene ends were 1 base for V and 4 bases for J; bases not matched to a gene: 3. The germline gives CDR1 SGHAT, CDR2 FQNNGV. This CDR3 has 15 residues. The chain's CDR3 is CASSLGTGGGYGYTF. Here the CDR3 DNA reads TGTGCCAGCAGCTTAGGGACAGGGGGGGGCTATGGCTACACCTTC.

CDR3 sequence: CASSQGTGVTQYF. The CDR3 DNA follows: TGCGCCAGCAGCCAAGGGACGGGGGTTACGCAGTATTTT. The J gene is TRBJ2-3, the V gene TRBV4-1, with TRBD2 as a possible D gene (6 bases). CDR1 is MGHRA, CDR2 YSYEKL, per germline. Trimming took 1 base from V and 8 from J, leaving 10 bases between them. There are 13 residues in the CDR3.

This clone was recorded once. For the CDR3, the DNA is TGTGCCAGCAGCCGGGACAGGACCCCTTTCTACGAGCAGTACTTC. Translated: CASSRDRTPFYEQYF. The chain uses TRBV5-5 and TRBJ2-7, with TRBD1 matching 8 bases. Looked up from germline, CDR1 is SGHKS and CDR2 is YYEKEE (reference sequence). The CDR3 consists of 15 residues. V lost 4 bases to trimming and J lost 3 bases; unmatched junction nucleotides: 9.

The chain carries TRBV7-9 and TRBJ2-5, with 11 positions matching TRBD1. Germline assignment: CDR1 SEHNR and CDR2 FQNEAQ (reference sequence). CDR3 size: 18 residues. Trimming took 5 bases from V and 0 from J; bases not matched to a gene: 11. CDR3 bases: TGTGCCAGCAGCCATAGGACAGGGGGCGAATTATACCAAGAGACCCAGTACTTC. Translated: CASSHRTGGELYQETQYF.

V and J are TRBV7-2 and TRBJ1-6; TRBD1 is a possible D gene (6 bases). Germline V lookup: CDR1 SGHTA, CDR2 FQGNSA. V was trimmed by 5 bases and J by 8 bases, leaving 13 bases between them. The CDR3 consists of 14 residues. CDR3: CASSPERGYSPLHF. For the CDR3, the DNA is TGTGCCAGCAGCCCCGAAAGGGGGTATTCACCCCTCCACTTT.

The CDR3 region is CASSQERWPGQTYNEQFF. In nucleotides, the CDR3 is TGTGCCAGCAGCCAAGAACGGTGGCCAGGACAGACCTACAATGAGCAGTTCTTC. V is TRBV14 and J is TRBJ2-1; TRBD1 is a possible D gene (6 bases). This CDR3 is 18 amino acids long. Trimming shortened V by 0 bases and J by 2 bases, and 17 bases separated the two germline ends. The V gene's germline CDR1 is SGHDN and CDR2 FVKESK.

The genes are TRBV7-9 and TRBJ2-7; D possibly corresponds to TRBD1 (6 bases). Germline V gene data show CDR1 as SEHNR and CDR2 as FQNEAQ (reference sequence). V was pared by 0 bases and J by 1 base, with 7 bases between. This CDR3 spans 14 amino acids. CDR3 loop: CASSLARGSYEQYF. The CDR3 DNA sequence: TGTGCCAGCAGCTTAGCAAGGGGGTCCTACGAGCAGTACTTC.

In DNA form, the CDR3 reads TGTGCCAGCAGCTTACCAACAGGGGGTCAAGAGACCCAGTACTTC. Residues: CASSLPTGGQETQYF. The genes are TRBV11-2 and TRBJ2-5, with 8 positions matching TRBD1. Germline V gene sequence: CDR1 SGHAT, CDR2 FQNNGV. V lost 2 bases, J lost 2 bases, and 4 bases stayed unmatched. This CDR3 contains 15 residues.

The V and J genes are TRBV19 and TRBJ2-3; 9 bases agree with TRBD1. CDR1 LNHDA and CDR2 SQIVND come from the germline V gene (reference sequence). CDR3 length: 13 residues. The junction had 3 bases not matched to a gene; V was cut back by 5 bases and J by 6 bases. The CDR3 nucleotides are TGTGCCAGTAGTTTCGGGACAGGGGATACGCAGTATTTT. It is translated as CASSFGTGDTQYF. Variable domain in full (rest from reference TRBV19 and TRBJ2-3): DGGITQSPKYLFRKEGQNVTLSCEQNLNHDAMYWYRQDPGQGLRLIYYSQIVNDFQKGDIAEGYSVSREKKESFPLTVTSAQKNPTAFYLCASSFGTGDTQYFGPGTRLTVL.

V gene TRBV7-2 combines with J gene TRBJ2-7; D perhaps matches TRBD2 (6 bases). CDR3 length equals 15 residues. Trimming pared 4 bases from V and 0 bases from J, leaving 13 bases between. In germline, CDR1 is SGHTA, CDR2 FQGNSA. The CDR3 DNA sequence: TGTGCCAGCAGCTCTCGCGGGGCCCTCTCCTACGAGCAGTACTTC. Translated, it gives CASSSRGALSYEQYF.

This clone was detected once. The chain carries TRBV27 and TRBJ2-5; 10 bases agree with TRBD2. CDR1 is MNHEY and CDR2 is SMNVEV in the germline V gene (reference sequence). With V trimmed by 2 bases and J by 1 base, 16 bases remained unmatched. There are 20 residues in the CDR3. The CDR3 bases are TGTGCCAGCAGTTTAAGTCCCCAGGTAGCGGGAGGTGGGCCCCAAGAGACCCAGTACTTC. Translating gives CASSLSPQVAGGGPQETQYF.

This chain uses TRBV5-8 with TRBJ2-3; the match to TRBD1 covers 7 bases. The CDR3 consists of 17 residues. Germline V gene data show CDR1 as SGHTS and CDR2 as YDEGEE. J lost 0 bases, V lost 2 bases, and 9 bases had no gene match. The CDR3 protein is CASSFPSLGQSTDTQYF. For the CDR3, the DNA is TGTGCCAGCAGCTTCCCTTCATTGGGACAGAGCACAGATACGCAGTATTTT.

This clone occurred a few times. V gene TRBV9 combines with J gene TRBJ2-1, with 8 bases fitting TRBD1. Germline-derived CDR1 and CDR2 are SGDLS and YYNGEE. Germline trimming cut 0 bases from V and 6 bases from J; bases unmatched to any gene: 5. This CDR3 is 15 amino acids long. CDR3 nucleotide sequence: TGTGCCAGCAGCGTAGGGGACAGGTCCCCCAATGAGCAGTTCTTC. It translates to CASSVGDRSPNEQFF.

CDR3 nucleotide sequence: TGTGCCAGCAGCTTAGCCGGGGGTAGTCAGCCCCAGCATTTT. It encodes CASSLAGGSQPQHF. This chain links TRBV7-8 with TRBJ1-5; maybe TRBD1 (5 bases). The CDR3 sequence is 14 residues long. V was cut by 0 bases and J by 6 bases, with 9 bases left in between. The germline CDR1 and CDR2 sequences are SGHVS and FQNEAQ.

The chain uses TRBV7-2 and TRBJ1-1; D call uncertain. Between the trimmed V and J ends, which lost 5 bases and 6 bases, there was a span of 13 bases. CDR3 length: 13 residues. Germline V gives CDR1 SGHTA, CDR2 FQGNSA. CDR3 nucleotides: TGTGCCAGCAGCCAACCGGCACGGGCTGAAGCTTTCTTT. It is translated as CASSQPARAEAFF. Variable domain in full (rest from reference TRBV7-2 and TRBJ1-1): GAGVSQSPSNKVTEKGKDVELRCDPISGHTALYWYRQSLGQGLEFLIYFQGNSAPDKSGLPSDRFSAERTGGSVSTLTIQRTQQEDSAVYLCASSQPARAEAFFGQGTRLTVV.

The CDR3 sequence is CASSQEARGELFF. CDR3 sequence (DNA): TGCGCCAGCAGCCAAGAAGCTCGGGGAGAGCTGTTTTTT. The chain joins TRBV4-3 to TRBJ2-2; weak D call: TRBD2 (5 bases). The germline V gene encodes CDR1 LGHNA and CDR2 YSLEER. The ends were cut back, 0 bases at V and 11 bases at J, with 10 bases in the middle. The CDR3 loop spans 13 amino acids.

This chain uses TRBV9 with TRBJ2-7; maybe TRBD1 (6 bases). The CDR3 length is 15 residues. CDR1 is SGDLS and CDR2 is YYNGEE in the germline V gene. Trimming pared 0 bases from V and 2 bases from J, leaving 12 bases between. CDR3 loop: CASSVGGHITYEQYF. The CDR3 bases are TGTGCCAGCAGCGTAGGGGGACACATTACCTACGAGCAGTACTTC.

V usage is TRBV9 and J usage is TRBJ2-5; 12 bases map to TRBD2. Germline CDR1 and CDR2: SGDLS and YYNGEE. The ends lost 4 bases at V and 2 bases at J; junction bases unmatched: 6. CDR3 length equals 16 residues. CDR3 sequence: CASSRPGLAGQETQYF. The CDR3 DNA reads TGTGCCAGCAGCAGACCGGGACTAGCGGGTCAAGAGACCCAGTACTTC.

This clone was observed a few times. V is TRBV24-1 and J is TRBJ1-1, with a weak D call TRBD1 (5 bases). Germline CDR1 reads KGHDR; CDR2 reads SFDVKD. Deletions cut 8 bases from V and 3 bases from J, with 9 bases between. The length of the CDR3 is 12 residues. The DNA for the CDR3 is TGTGCCACCAAGGAAGGGGACACTGAAGCTTTCTTT. Its protein product is CATKEGDTEAFF.

This chain uses TRBV11-2 with TRBJ1-2; D ambiguous. This CDR3 spans 12 amino acids. Trimming took 0 bases from V and 9 from J, leaving 8 bases between them. CDR1 is SGHAT, CDR2 FQNNGV, per germline. DNA for the CDR3: TGTGCCAGCAGCTTAGAGCGGGCCCGCTACACCTTC. Its translation is CASSLERARYTF.